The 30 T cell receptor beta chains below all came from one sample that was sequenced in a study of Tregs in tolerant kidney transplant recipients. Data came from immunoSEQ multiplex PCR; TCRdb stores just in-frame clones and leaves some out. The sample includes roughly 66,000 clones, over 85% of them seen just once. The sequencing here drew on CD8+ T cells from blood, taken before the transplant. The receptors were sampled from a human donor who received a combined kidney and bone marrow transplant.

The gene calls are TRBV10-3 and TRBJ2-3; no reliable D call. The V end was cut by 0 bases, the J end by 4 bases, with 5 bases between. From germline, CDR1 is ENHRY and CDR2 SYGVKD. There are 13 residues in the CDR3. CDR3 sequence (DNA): TGTGCCATCAGTGAGTCCCTAGCAGATACGCAGTATTTT. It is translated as CAISESLADTQYF.

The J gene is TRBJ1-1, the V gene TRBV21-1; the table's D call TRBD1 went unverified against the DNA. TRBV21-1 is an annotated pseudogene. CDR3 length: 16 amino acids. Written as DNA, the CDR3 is TGTGCCAGCAGCCCCCGGAGGCAGACAGGGAACACTGAAGCTTTCTTT. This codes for CASSPRRQTGNTEAFF.

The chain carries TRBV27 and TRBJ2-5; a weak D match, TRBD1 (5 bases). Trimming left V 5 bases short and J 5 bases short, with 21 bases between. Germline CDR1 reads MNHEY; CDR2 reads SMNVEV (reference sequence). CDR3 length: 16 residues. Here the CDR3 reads CASSPSWGEVGETQYF. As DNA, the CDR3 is TGTGCCAGCAGTCCCTCCTGGGGCGAGGTGGGGGAGACCCAGTACTTC.

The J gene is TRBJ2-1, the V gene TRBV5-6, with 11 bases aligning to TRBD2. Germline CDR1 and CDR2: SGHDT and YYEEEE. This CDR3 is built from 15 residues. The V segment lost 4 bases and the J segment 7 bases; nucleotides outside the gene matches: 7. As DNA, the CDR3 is TGTGCCAGCAGCACCGGGACTAGCGGCTTGAATGAGCAGTTCTTC. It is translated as CASSTGTSGLNEQFF. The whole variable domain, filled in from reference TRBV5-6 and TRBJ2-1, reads DAGVTQSPTHLIKTRGQQVTLRCSPKSGHDTVSWYQQALGQGPQFIFQYYEEEERQRGNFPDRFSGHQFPNYSSELNVNALLLGDSALYLCASSTGTSGLNEQFFGPGTRLTVL.

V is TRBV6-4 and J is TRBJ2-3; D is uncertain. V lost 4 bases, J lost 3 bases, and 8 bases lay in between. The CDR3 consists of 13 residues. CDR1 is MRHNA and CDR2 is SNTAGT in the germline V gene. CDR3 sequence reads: CASSASDTDTQYF. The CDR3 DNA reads TGTGCCAGCAGTGCAAGCGATACAGATACGCAGTATTTT.

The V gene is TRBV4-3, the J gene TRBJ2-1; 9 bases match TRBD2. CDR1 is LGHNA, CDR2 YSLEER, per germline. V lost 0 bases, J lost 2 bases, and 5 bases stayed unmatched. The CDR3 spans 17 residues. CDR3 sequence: CASSQDLAGSTYNEQFF. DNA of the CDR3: TGCGCCAGCAGCCAAGATCTAGCGGGGTCTACCTACAATGAGCAGTTCTTC.

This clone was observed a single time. CDR3 sequence (DNA): TGTGCCAGCAGCGTAGGATTCGGGGGCTACGAGCAGTACTTC. Translated: CASSVGFGGYEQYF. The gene calls are TRBV9 and TRBJ2-7, with a possible D match to TRBD2 (6 bases). Germline V gene sequence: CDR1 SGDLS, CDR2 YYNGEE. Trimming shortened V by 0 bases and J by 3 bases, and 10 bases separated the two germline ends. This CDR3 comprises 14 residues.

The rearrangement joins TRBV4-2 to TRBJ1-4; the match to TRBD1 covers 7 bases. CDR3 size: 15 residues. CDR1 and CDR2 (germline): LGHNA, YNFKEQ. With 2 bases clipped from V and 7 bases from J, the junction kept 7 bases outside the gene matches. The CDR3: CASSQKTGDSEKLFF. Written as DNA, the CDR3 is TGTGCCAGCAGCCAAAAAACGGGGGACAGTGAAAAACTGTTTTTT.

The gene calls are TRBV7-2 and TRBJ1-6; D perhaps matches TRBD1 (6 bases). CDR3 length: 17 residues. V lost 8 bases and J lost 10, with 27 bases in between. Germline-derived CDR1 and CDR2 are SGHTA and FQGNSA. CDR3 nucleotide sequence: TGTGCCAGCGGGATAGGAAGGGGGGGCGCAAGTCGATCACCCCTCCACTTT. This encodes CASGIGRGGASRSPLHF.

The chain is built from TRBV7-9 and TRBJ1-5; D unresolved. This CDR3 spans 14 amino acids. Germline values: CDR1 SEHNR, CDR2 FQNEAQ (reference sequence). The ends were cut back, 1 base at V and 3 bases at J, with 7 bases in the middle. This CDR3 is CASSLERSNQPQHF. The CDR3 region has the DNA TGTGCCAGCAGCTTAGAACGGTCCAATCAGCCCCAGCATTTT.

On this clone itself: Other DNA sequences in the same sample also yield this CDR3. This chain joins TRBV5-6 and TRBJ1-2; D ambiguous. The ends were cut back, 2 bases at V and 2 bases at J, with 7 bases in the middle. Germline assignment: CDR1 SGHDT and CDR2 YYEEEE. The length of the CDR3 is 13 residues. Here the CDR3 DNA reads TGTGCCAGCAGCTTAGCCGGGAACTATGGCTACACCTTC. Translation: CASSLAGNYGYTF.

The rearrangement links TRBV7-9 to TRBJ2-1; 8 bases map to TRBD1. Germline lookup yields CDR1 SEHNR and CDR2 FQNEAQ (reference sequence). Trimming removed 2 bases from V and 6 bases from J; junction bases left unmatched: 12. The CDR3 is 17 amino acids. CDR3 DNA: TGTGCCAGCAGCTTATCTGGTGGGGCAGGGGGCCCCAATGAGCAGTTCTTC. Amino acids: CASSLSGGAGGPNEQFF.

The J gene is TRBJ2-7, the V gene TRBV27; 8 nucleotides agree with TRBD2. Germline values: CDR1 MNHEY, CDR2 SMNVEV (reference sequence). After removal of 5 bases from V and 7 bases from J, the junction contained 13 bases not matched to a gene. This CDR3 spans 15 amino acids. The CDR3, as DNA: TGTGCCAGCAGTCCGCCCGGGGGGGCGGGGGATGAGCAGTACTTC. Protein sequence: CASSPPGGAGDEQYF.

CDR3: CATSRDRGNYEQYF. CDR3 sequence (DNA): TGTGCCACCAGCAGGGACAGGGGTAATTACGAGCAGTACTTC. This sequence joins TRBV2 and TRBJ2-7, with TRBD1 matching over 10 bases. CDR1 and CDR2 (germline): SNHLY, FYNNEI. The V gene end was trimmed by 10 bases and the J gene end by 4 bases; junction bases not matched to a gene: 10. CDR3 size: 14 residues.

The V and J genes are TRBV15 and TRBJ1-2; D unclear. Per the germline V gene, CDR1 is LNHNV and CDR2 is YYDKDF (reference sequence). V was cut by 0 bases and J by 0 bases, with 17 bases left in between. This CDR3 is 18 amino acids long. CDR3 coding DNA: TGTGCCACCAGCAGAGAACCACCTCAAGACACATCTAACTATGGCTACACCTTC. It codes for CATSREPPQDTSNYGYTF.

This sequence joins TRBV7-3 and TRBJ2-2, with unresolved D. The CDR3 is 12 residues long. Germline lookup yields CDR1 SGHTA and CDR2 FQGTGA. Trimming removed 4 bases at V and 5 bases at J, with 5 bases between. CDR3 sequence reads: CASSSRTGELFF. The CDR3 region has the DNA TGTGCCAGCAGCTCCAGAACCGGGGAGCTGTTTTTT.

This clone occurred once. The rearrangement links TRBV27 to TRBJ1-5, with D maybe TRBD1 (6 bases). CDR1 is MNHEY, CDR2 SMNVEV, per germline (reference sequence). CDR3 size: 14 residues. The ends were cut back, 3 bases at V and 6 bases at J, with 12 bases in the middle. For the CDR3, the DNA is TGTGCCAGCAGTTTTGATGGGGGCGGTCAGCCCCAGCATTTT. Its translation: CASSFDGGGQPQHF.

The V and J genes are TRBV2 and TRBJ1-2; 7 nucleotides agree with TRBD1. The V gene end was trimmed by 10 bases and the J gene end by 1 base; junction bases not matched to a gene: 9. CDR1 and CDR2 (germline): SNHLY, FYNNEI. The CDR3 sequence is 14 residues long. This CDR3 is CATKTGYGNYGYTF. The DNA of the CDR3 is TGTGCCACCAAGACAGGGTATGGTAACTATGGCTACACCTTC.

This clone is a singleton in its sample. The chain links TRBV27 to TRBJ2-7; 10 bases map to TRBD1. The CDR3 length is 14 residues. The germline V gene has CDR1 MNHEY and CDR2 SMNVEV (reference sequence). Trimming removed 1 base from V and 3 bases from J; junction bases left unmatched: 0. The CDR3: CASSLWTGGYEQYF. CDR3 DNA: TGTGCCAGCAGTTTATGGACAGGGGGCTACGAGCAGTACTTC.

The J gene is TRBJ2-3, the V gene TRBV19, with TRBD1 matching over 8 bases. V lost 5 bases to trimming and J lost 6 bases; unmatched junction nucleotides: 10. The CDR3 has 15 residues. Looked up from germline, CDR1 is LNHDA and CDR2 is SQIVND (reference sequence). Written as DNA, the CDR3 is TGTGCCAGTAGTCCTCACCAGGGGGCAGATGATACGCAGTATTTT. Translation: CASSPHQGADDTQYF.

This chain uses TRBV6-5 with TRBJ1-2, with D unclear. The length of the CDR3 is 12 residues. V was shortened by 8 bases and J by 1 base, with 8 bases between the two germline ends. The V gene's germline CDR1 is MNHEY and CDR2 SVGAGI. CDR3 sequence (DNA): TGTGCCAGCGGAGGGATTAACTATGGCTACACCTTC. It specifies CASGGINYGYTF.

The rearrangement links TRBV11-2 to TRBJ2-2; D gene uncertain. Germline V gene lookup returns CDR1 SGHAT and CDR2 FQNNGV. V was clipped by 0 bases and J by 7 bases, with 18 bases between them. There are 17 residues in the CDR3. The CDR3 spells CASSLEYRSALGGELFF. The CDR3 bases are TGTGCCAGCAGCTTAGAGTATAGGAGCGCCCTCGGCGGGGAGCTGTTTTTT. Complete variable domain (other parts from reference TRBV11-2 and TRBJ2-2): EAGVAQSPRYKIIEKRQSVAFWCNPISGHATLYWYQQILGQGPKLLIQFQNNGVVDDSQLPKDRFSAERLKGVDSTLKIQPAKLEDSAVYLCASSLEYRSALGGELFFGEGSRLTVL.

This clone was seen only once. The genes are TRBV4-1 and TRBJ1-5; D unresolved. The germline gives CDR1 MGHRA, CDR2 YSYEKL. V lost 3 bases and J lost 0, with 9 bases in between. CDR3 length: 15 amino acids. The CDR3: CASSQLTHSNQPQHF. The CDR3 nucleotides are TGCGCCAGCAGCCAGCTGACACATAGCAATCAGCCCCAGCATTTT.

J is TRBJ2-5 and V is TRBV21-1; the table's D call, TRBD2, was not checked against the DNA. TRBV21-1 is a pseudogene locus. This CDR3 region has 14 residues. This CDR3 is CASSNCSGRETQYF. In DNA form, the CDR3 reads TGTGCCAGCAGCAATTGTAGCGGGAGAGAGACCCAGTACTTC.

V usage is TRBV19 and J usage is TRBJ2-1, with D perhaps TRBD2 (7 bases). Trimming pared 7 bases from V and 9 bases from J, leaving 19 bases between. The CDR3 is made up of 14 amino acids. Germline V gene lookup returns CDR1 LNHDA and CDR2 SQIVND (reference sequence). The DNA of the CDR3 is TGTGCCAGTACCCCAATCGTAGGGGGGGGTGAGCAGTTCTTC. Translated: CASTPIVGGGEQFF.

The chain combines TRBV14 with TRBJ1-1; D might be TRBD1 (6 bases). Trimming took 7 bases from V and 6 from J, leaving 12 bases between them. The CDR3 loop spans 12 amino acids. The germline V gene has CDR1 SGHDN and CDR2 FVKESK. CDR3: CASTDRLPEAFF. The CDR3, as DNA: TGTGCCAGCACCGACAGGCTCCCTGAAGCTTTCTTT.

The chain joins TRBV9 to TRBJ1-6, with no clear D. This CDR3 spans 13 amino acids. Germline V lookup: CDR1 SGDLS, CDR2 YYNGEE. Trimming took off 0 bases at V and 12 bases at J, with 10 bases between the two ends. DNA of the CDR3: TGTGCCAGCAGCGTAGCGGGTTACGAACCCCTCCACTTT. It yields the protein CASSVAGYEPLHF. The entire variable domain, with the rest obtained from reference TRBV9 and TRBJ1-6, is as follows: DSGVTQTPKHLITATGQRVTLRCSPRSGDLSVYWYQQSLDQGLQFLIQYYNGEERAKGNILERFSAQQFPDLHSELNLSSLELGDSALYFCASSVAGYEPLHFGNGTRLTVT.

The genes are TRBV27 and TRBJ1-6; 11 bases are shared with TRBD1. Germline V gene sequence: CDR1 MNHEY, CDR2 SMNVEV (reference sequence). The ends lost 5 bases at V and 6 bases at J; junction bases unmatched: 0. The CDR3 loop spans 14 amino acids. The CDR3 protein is CASSGTGGNSPLHF. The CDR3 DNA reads TGTGCCAGCAGTGGGACAGGGGGTAATTCACCCCTCCACTTT.

The CDR3 here is CASSYGTSGVYEQYF. The CDR3 DNA reads TGTGCCAGCAGTTACGGGACTAGCGGGGTCTACGAGCAGTACTTC. V usage is TRBV6-6 and J usage is TRBJ2-7; 13 nucleotides match TRBD2. Trimming at V came to 2 bases and at J to 3 bases, leaving 1 base not matched to a gene. The CDR3 length is 15 residues. Per the germline V gene, CDR1 is MNHNY and CDR2 is SVGAGI (reference sequence).

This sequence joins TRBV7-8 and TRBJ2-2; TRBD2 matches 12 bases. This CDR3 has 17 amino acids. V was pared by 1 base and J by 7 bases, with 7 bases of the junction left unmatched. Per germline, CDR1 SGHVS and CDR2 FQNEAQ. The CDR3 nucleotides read TGTGCCAGCAGCTTAGTCACTAGCGGGGGGTTCGACGGGGAGCTGTTTTTT. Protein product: CASSLVTSGGFDGELFF. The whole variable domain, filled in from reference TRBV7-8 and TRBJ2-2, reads GAGVSQSPRYKVAKRGQDVALRCDPISGHVSLFWYQQALGQGPEFLTYFQNEAQLDKSGLPSDRFFAERPEGSVSTLKIQRTQQEDSAVYLCASSLVTSGGFDGELFFGEGSRLTVL.